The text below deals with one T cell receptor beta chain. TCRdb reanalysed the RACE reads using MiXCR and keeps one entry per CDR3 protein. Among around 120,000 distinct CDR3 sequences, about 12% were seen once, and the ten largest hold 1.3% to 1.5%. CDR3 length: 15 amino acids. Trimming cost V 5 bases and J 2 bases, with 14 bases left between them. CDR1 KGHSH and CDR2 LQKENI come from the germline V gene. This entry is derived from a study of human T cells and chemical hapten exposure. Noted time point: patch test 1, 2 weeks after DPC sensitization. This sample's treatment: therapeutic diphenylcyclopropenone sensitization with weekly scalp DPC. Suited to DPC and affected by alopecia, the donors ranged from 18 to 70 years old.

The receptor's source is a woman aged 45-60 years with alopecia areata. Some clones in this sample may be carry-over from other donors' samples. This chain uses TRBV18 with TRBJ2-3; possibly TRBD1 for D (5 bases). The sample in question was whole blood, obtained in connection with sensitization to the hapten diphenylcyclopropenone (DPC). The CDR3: CASSKQDRNTDTQYF. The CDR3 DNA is TGTGCCAGCTCAAAACAGGACCGCAACACAGATACGCAGTATTTT.